The 28 T cell receptor beta chains given below trace back to one sample, sequenced in a study of shared clonotypes between healthy human individuals. Naive CD8 cells lacked CD45RO and underwent positive selection for CCR7, leaving out terminally differentiated effector memory CD45RA+ cells. Only in-frame clones appear in the TCRdb table, and some are missing; sequencing was by immunoSEQ multiplex PCR. The table has around 2.1 million clones, 85% to 95% seen once. The sample comprised naive CD8+ T cells from PBMCs. These receptor sequences come from a man in his late teens or twenties in good health. Some clones in this sample may be carry-over from other donors' samples.

The rearrangement uses TRBV12-5 and TRBJ2-3; tentatively, D is TRBD1 (5 bases). The J call may be in error: the DNA end matches TRBJ1-5 better. This CDR3 comprises 11 residues. Germline CDR1 LGHNT, CDR2 FRNRAP. This CDR3 is CASGSGGTQHF. CDR3 DNA sequence: TGTGCTAGTGGCTCAGGCGGGACGCAGCATTTT.

This rearrangement joins TRBV2 to TRBJ1-2; weak D call: TRBD1 (5 bases). The V gene's germline CDR1 is SNHLY and CDR2 FYNNEI. The CDR3 spans 15 residues. V was shortened by 6 bases and J by 8 bases, with 22 bases between the two germline ends. The CDR3 DNA follows: TGTGCCAGCAGGGGGGGGGAACGGTCGAGGGAAGGCTACACCTTC. Its protein is CASRGGERSREGYTF.

The chain employs TRBV7-6 and TRBJ1-1; perhaps TRBD1 as D (5 bases). CDR3 size: 14 residues. V lost 1 base and J lost 4, with 10 bases in between. Germline lookup yields CDR1 SGHVS and CDR2 FNYEAQ. The chain's CDR3 is CASSLGTSGTEAFF. DNA for the CDR3: TGTGCCAGCAGCTTAGGGACATCGGGCACTGAAGCTTTCTTT.

V and J are TRBV7-6 and TRBJ2-7; 7 positions match TRBD1. Losses at the gene ends were 4 bases for V and 4 bases for J; bases not matched to a gene: 13. This CDR3 has 16 residues. The germline V gene encodes CDR1 SGHVS and CDR2 FNYEAQ. CDR3 sequence (DNA): TGTGCCAGCAGCTCCGAAACAGGGGTTCACTTTTACGAGCAGTACTTC. Amino acid sequence: CASSSETGVHFYEQYF. The whole variable domain, filled in from reference TRBV7-6 and TRBJ2-7, reads GAGVSQSPRYKVTKRGQDVALRCDPISGHVSLYWYRQALGQGPEFLTYFNYEAQQDKSGLPNDRFSAERPEGSISTLTIQRTEQRDSAMYRCASSSETGVHFYEQYFGPGTRLTVT.

This clone has a handful of counts. The V gene is TRBV10-3, the J gene TRBJ2-2; perhaps TRBD1 as D (7 bases). V lost 10 bases and J lost 0, with 12 bases in between. Germline V gives CDR1 ENHRY, CDR2 SYGVKD. The CDR3 is made up of 14 amino acids. Here the CDR3 reads CATGGTANTGELFF. The CDR3 nucleotides read TGTGCCACTGGGGGGACAGCGAACACCGGGGAGCTGTTTTTT.

The chain recombines TRBV7-9 with TRBJ2-1; TRBD2 aligns across 11 bases. The CDR3 length is 16 residues. J was trimmed by 6 bases and V by 5 bases; bases with no gene match: 9. CDR1 is SEHNR, CDR2 FQNEAQ, per germline (reference sequence). The CDR3 DNA follows: TGTGCCAGCAGCCCCCGACTAGCGGGACTCAGCAATGAGCAGTTCTTC. As protein: CASSPRLAGLSNEQFF.

V usage is TRBV27 and J usage is TRBJ2-7; the D is unclear. V gave up 6 bases and J gave up 5 bases, with 14 bases separating them. From germline, CDR1 is MNHEY and CDR2 SMNVEV (reference sequence). There are 13 residues in the CDR3. CDR3 sequence: CASSQTQFNEQYF. DNA of the CDR3: TGTGCCAGCAGCCAGACCCAGTTCAACGAGCAGTACTTC.

CDR3 region: CASSPHGFYEQYF. The DNA for the CDR3 is TGTGCCAGCAGCCCACATGGATTCTACGAGCAGTACTTC. The rearrangement uses TRBV5-6 and TRBJ2-7; D gene ambiguous. V lost 4 bases to trimming and J lost 3 bases, with 11 bases between them. The CDR3 consists of 13 residues. Germline V gene sequence: CDR1 SGHDT, CDR2 YYEEEE.

The rearrangement uses TRBV28 and TRBJ1-4; D unclear. CDR1 is MDHEN and CDR2 is SYDVKM in the germline V gene. The germline V and J ends were trimmed by 5 bases and 4 bases, with 14 bases remaining between them. There are 15 residues in the CDR3. The CDR3 sequence: CASSTPDGDNEKLFF. The CDR3 DNA reads as TGTGCCAGCAGTACGCCGGACGGAGATAATGAAAAACTGTTTTTT.

A single count supports this clone. The chain joins TRBV9 to TRBJ2-3; perhaps D is TRBD1 or TRBD2 (5 bases each). The CDR3 length is 17 residues. CDR1 is SGDLS and CDR2 is YYNGEE in the germline V gene. V was pared by 0 bases and J by 0 bases, with 14 bases between. CDR3 in DNA: TGTGCCAGCAGCGTAGCTAACGGGGCGTCTAGCACAGATACGCAGTATTTT. Translating it yields CASSVANGASSTDTQYF.

This chain joins TRBV2 and TRBJ2-7, with 9 bases identical to TRBD1. The CDR3 length is 16 residues. Unmatched junction bases numbered 9, after V lost 2 bases and J lost 4 bases. Germline V lookup: CDR1 SNHLY, CDR2 FYNNEI. The DNA for the CDR3 is TGTGCCAGCAGTGAATCCAGGACAGGGGTGTTGTACGAGCAGTACTTC. It translates to CASSESRTGVLYEQYF.

The chain carries TRBV7-8 and TRBJ1-4, with 7 bases fitting TRBD1. Looked up from germline, CDR1 is SGHVS and CDR2 is FQNEAQ. This CDR3 is 16 amino acids long. J gave up 7 bases and V 1 base, and 9 bases lay outside the gene matches. The CDR3: CASSLGAAGGGEKLFF. CDR3 DNA: TGTGCCAGCAGCTTAGGAGCGGCAGGGGGTGGTGAAAAACTGTTTTTT.

V gene TRBV14 combines with J gene TRBJ2-5, with D perhaps TRBD1 (8 bases). V dropped 3 bases and J dropped 1 base, with 15 bases sitting between them. CDR1 is SGHDN, CDR2 FVKESK, per germline. The CDR3 runs 16 residues. The CDR3 sequence: CASSHPTGEGQETQYF. CDR3 nucleotides: TGTGCCAGCAGCCACCCGACAGGGGAGGGCCAAGAGACCCAGTACTTC.

The V call is TRBV7-9, the J call TRBJ1-1; 12 nucleotides agree with TRBD1. Germline-derived CDR1 and CDR2 are SEHNR and FQNEAQ (reference sequence). V gave up 5 bases and J gave up 4 bases; unmatched junction bases: 8. The CDR3 consists of 16 residues. CDR3 sequence reads: CASSPGQGARITEAFF. In nucleotides, the CDR3 is TGTGCCAGCAGCCCGGGACAGGGGGCGCGTATCACTGAAGCTTTCTTT.

This sequence joins TRBV28 and TRBJ2-7, with D possibly matching TRBD1 (5 bases). The CDR3 spans 15 residues. The germline V gene has CDR1 MDHEN and CDR2 SYDVKM. Trimming left V 3 bases short and J 1 base short, with 13 bases between. The CDR3: CASSLGPRDSYEQYF. CDR3 DNA: TGTGCCAGCAGTTTGGGGCCCCGAGATTCCTACGAGCAGTACTTC.

The chain has TRBV28 and TRBJ2-2; D gene ambiguous. This CDR3 region has 13 residues. V lost 3 bases to trimming and J lost 8 bases, with 10 bases between them. The germline V gene encodes CDR1 MDHEN and CDR2 SYDVKM. This chain's CDR3 is CASSLRSAGELFF. The CDR3 DNA is TGTGCCAGCAGTTTGAGGAGTGCTGGGGAGCTGTTTTTT.

In this sample, this clone turned up once. The chain is built from TRBV2 and TRBJ1-4; the D is unclear. CDR3 length: 14 amino acids. The germline gives CDR1 SNHLY, CDR2 FYNNEI. Deletions cut 4 bases from V and 4 bases from J, with 10 bases between. Here the CDR3 reads CASSGLALNEKLFF. In DNA, the CDR3 is TGTGCCAGCAGTGGACTTGCCCTTAATGAAAAACTGTTTTTT. Looking up the rest from reference TRBV2 and TRBJ1-4 gives the full variable domain: EPEVTQTPSHQVTQMGQEVILRCVPISNHLYFYWYRQILGQKVEFLVSFYNNEISEKSEIFDDQFSVERPDGSNFTLKIRSTKLEDSAMYFCASSGLALNEKLFFGSGTQLSVL.

V and J are TRBV2 and TRBJ2-1; D is unclear. This CDR3 region has 12 residues. V dropped 4 bases and J dropped 8 bases, with 9 bases sitting between them. Germline assignment: CDR1 SNHLY and CDR2 FYNNEI. The CDR3 here is CASSGLTDEQFF. CDR3 in DNA: TGTGCCAGCAGTGGATTAACGGATGAGCAGTTCTTC. Based on the CDR3 plus reference TRBV2 and TRBJ2-1, the full variable domain is EPEVTQTPSHQVTQMGQEVILRCVPISNHLYFYWYRQILGQKVEFLVSFYNNEISEKSEIFDDQFSVERPDGSNFTLKIRSTKLEDSAMYFCASSGLTDEQFFGPGTRLTVL.

This chain joins TRBV27 and TRBJ2-2, with D tentatively TRBD1 or TRBD2 (6 bases each). With 2 bases removed from V and 7 bases from J, the gap between germline ends came to 14 bases. Germline values: CDR1 MNHEY, CDR2 SMNVEV (reference sequence). This CDR3 has 15 amino acids. The CDR3 DNA is TGTGCCAGCAGTTTAGCGGGACATCAAGGCGGGGAGCTGTTTTTT. Amino acid sequence: CASSLAGHQGGELFF.

V is TRBV7-9 and J is TRBJ2-2, with no clear D. The CDR3 runs to 13 residues. V was trimmed by 5 bases and J by 6 bases, leaving 10 bases between them. The germline V gene has CDR1 SEHNR and CDR2 FQNEAQ (reference sequence). CDR3 in amino acids: CASSPPGPGELFF. The CDR3 DNA is TGTGCCAGCAGCCCCCCGGGCCCCGGGGAGCTGTTTTTT.

The chain employs TRBV21-1 and TRBJ2-7; the listed D gene, TRBD1, was not tested against the DNA. TRBV21-1 is an annotated pseudogene. This CDR3 comprises 14 residues. The CDR3: CASSKHTQYYEQYF. The CDR3 nucleotides read TGTGCCAGCAGCAAACACACACAGTACTACGAGCAGTACTTC.

The rearrangement joins TRBV30 to TRBJ1-4, with TRBD1 matching over 10 bases. This CDR3 spans 14 amino acids. CDR1 and CDR2 (germline): GTSNPN, SVGIG (reference sequence). J gave up 4 bases and V 7 bases, and 6 bases lay outside the gene matches. CDR3 nucleotides: TGTGCCTCCGGGACAGGGGAAGGTAATGAAAAACTGTTTTTT. Encoded protein: CASGTGEGNEKLFF.

There are a few counts of this clone. The chain uses TRBV6-5 and TRBJ2-7; D perhaps matches TRBD1 (5 bases). The CDR3 is 14 amino acids. CDR1 is MNHEY, CDR2 SVGAGI, per germline. V lost 6 bases, J lost 3 bases, and 15 bases lay in between. CDR3 coding DNA: TGTGCCAGCAGCCAAGGACACACGGTCTACGAGCAGTACTTC. Its translation: CASSQGHTVYEQYF.

The chain combines TRBV6-1 with TRBJ1-1, with D hard to call. V was trimmed by 2 bases and J by 4 bases, leaving 11 bases between them. Germline assignment: CDR1 MNHNS and CDR2 SASEGT. This CDR3 contains 14 residues. The CDR3 nucleotides read TGTGCCAGCAGTGAATGGGTCGGAGGCACTGAAGCTTTCTTT. Its protein product is CASSEWVGGTEAFF.

J is TRBJ2-5 and V is TRBV9, with 7 bases aligning to TRBD1. This CDR3 region has 13 residues. CDR1 and CDR2 from the germline V gene are SGDLS and YYNGEE. After removal of 4 bases from V and 5 bases from J, the junction contained 5 bases not matched to a gene. The CDR3 DNA reads as TGTGCCAGCAGCACTGACAGGGAGGAGACCCAGTACTTC. It yields the protein CASSTDREETQYF.

The genes are TRBV15 and TRBJ2-7; D is perhaps TRBD1 (5 bases). Trimming stripped 1 base from V and 3 bases from J, with 16 bases between. Germline CDR1 reads LNHNV; CDR2 reads YYDKDF (reference sequence). The CDR3 length is 16 residues. The CDR3 DNA reads TGTGCCACCAGCAGAGGGTTGTCAGGGCGAAACTACGAGCAGTACTTC. This sequence encodes CATSRGLSGRNYEQYF.

The genes are TRBV7-9 and TRBJ2-3, with D unresolved. This CDR3 region has 14 residues. Germline V gene lookup returns CDR1 SEHNR and CDR2 FQNEAQ (reference sequence). V lost 0 bases to trimming and J lost 4 bases, with 8 bases between them. This CDR3 is CASSLAVAPDTQYF. CDR3 bases: TGTGCCAGCAGCTTAGCGGTAGCCCCAGATACGCAGTATTTT.

The chain links TRBV27 to TRBJ2-5; possibly TRBD1 for D (6 bases). The CDR3 totals 15 residues. Germline lookup yields CDR1 MNHEY and CDR2 SMNVEV (reference sequence). V was clipped by 1 base and J by 1 base, with 10 bases between them. CDR3 residues: CASSLWDKFQETQYF. In DNA, the CDR3 is TGTGCCAGCAGTTTATGGGACAAATTCCAAGAGACCCAGTACTTC.